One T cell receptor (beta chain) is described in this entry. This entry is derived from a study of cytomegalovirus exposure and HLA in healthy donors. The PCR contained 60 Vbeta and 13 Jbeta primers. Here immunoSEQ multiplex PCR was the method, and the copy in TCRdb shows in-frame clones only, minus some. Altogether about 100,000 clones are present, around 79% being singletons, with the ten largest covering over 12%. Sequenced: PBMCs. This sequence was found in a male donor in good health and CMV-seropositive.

In DNA, the CDR3 is TGTGCCATCATGGGGGGGGCGGCAGATACGCAGTATTTT. Protein product: CAIMGGAADTQYF. The chain joins TRBV10-3 to TRBJ2-3; D might be TRBD2 (7 bases). Deletions cut 7 bases from V and 4 bases from J, with 12 bases between. This CDR3 is 13 amino acids long. Germline V lookup: CDR1 ENHRY, CDR2 SYGVKD.